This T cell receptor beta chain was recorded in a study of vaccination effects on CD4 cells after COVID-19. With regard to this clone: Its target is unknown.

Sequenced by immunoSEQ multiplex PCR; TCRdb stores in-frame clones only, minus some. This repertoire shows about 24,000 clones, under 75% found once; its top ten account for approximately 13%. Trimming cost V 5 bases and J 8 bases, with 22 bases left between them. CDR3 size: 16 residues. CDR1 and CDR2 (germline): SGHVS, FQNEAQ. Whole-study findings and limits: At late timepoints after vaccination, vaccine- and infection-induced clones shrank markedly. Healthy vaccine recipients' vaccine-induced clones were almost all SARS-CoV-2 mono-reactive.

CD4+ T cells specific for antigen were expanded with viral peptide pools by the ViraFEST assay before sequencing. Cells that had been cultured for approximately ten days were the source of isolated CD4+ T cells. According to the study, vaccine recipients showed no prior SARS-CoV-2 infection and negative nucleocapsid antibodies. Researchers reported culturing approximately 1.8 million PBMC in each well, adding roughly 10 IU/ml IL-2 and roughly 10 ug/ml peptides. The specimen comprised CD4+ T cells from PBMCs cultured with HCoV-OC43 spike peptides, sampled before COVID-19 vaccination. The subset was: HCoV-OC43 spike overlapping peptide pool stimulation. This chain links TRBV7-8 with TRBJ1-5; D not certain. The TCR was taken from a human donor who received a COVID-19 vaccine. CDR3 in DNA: TGTGCCAGCAGCCAACAAGTACGAGGGTTGCTGGAGCCCCAGCATTTT. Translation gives CASSQQVRGLLEPQHF.